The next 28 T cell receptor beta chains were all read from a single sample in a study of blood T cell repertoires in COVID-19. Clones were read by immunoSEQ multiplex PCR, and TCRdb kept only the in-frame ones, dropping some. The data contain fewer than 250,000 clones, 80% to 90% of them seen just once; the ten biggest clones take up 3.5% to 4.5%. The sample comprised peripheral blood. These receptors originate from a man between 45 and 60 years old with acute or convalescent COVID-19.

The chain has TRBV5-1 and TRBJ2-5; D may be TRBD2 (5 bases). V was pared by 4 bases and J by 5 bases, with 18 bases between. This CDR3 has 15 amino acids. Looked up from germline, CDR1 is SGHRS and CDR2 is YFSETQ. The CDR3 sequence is CASSASSLEWETQYF. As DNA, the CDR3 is TGCGCCAGCAGCGCATCTTCACTAGAATGGGAGACCCAGTACTTC.

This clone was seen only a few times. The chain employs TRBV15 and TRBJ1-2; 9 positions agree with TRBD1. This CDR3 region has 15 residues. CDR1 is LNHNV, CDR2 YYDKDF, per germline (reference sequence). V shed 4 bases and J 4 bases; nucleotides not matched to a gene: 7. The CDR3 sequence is CATSTNRGQAYGYTF. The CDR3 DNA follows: TGTGCCACCAGCACCAACAGGGGGCAAGCCTATGGCTACACCTTC.

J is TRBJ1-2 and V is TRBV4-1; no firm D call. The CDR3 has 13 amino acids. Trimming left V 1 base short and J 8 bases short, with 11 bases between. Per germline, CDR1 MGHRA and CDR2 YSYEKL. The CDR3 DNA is TGCGCCAGCAGCCAAGCAACCGTCCGGGGCTACACCTTC. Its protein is CASSQATVRGYTF.

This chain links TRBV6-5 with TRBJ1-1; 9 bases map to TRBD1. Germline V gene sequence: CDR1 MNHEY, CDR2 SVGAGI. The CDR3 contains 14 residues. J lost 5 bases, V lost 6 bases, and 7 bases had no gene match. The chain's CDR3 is CASSWDRVGTEAFF. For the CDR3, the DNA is TGTGCCAGCAGCTGGGACAGGGTGGGTACTGAAGCTTTCTTT.

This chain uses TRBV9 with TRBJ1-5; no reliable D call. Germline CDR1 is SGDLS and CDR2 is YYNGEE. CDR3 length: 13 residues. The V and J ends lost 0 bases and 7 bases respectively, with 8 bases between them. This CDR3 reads CASSVGGRQPQHF. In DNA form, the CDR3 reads TGTGCCAGCAGCGTAGGAGGTCGACAGCCCCAGCATTTT.

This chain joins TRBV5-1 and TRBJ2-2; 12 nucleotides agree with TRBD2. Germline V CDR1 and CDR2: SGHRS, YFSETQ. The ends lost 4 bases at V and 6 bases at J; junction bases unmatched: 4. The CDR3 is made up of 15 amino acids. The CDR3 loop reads CASSVTSGGAGELFF. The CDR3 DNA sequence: TGCGCCAGCAGCGTGACTAGCGGGGGTGCCGGGGAGCTGTTTTTT.

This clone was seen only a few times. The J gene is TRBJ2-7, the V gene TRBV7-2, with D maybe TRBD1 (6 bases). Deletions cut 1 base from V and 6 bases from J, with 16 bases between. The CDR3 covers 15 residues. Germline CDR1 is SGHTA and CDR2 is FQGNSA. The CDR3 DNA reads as TGTGCCAGCAGCTTAGTTCAGGGGATCTCTAGCGAGCAGTACTTC. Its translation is CASSLVQGISSEQYF.

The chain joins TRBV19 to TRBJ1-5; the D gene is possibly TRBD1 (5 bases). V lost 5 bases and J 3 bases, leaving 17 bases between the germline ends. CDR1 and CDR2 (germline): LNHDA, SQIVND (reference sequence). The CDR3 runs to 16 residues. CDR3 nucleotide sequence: TGTGCCAGTAGTTCCACCCCCAGACAGCCCAATCAGCCCCAGCATTTT. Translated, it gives CASSSTPRQPNQPQHF.

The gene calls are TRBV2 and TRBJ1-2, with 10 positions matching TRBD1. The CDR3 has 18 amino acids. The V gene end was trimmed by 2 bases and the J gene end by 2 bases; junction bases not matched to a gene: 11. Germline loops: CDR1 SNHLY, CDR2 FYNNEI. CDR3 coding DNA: TGTGCCAGCAGTGAATTCCCCGCCGGGACAGGGGTGAACTATGGCTACACCTTC. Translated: CASSEFPAGTGVNYGYTF.

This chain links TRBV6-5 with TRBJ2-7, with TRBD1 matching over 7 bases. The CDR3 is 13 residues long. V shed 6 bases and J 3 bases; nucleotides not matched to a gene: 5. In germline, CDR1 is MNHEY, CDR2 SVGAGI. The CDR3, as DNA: TGTGCCAGCAGCCTACAGGGGCGCTACGAGCAGTACTTC. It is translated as CASSLQGRYEQYF.

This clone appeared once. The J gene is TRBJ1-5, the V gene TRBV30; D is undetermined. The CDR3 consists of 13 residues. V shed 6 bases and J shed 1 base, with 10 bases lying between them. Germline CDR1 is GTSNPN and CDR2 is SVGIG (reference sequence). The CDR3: CACQPESNQPQHF. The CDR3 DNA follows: TGTGCCTGCCAACCCGAGAGCAATCAGCCCCAGCATTTT.

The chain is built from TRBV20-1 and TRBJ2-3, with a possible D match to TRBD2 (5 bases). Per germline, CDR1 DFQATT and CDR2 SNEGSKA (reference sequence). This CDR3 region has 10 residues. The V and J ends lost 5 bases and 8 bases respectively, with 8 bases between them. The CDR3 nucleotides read TGCAGTGCTTTAGCGACTACGCAGTATTTT. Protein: CSALATTQYF.

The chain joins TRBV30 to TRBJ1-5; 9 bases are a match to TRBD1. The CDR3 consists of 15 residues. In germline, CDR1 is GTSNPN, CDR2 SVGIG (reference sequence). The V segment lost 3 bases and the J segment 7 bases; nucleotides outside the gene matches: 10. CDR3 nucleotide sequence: TGTGCCTGGAGCAAGACCGGGACAGGGAGGCAGCCCCAGCATTTT. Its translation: CAWSKTGTGRQPQHF.

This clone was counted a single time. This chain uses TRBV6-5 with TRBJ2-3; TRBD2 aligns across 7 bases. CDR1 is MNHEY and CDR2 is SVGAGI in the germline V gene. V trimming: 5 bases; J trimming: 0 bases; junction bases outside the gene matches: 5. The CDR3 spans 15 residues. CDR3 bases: TGTGCCAGCAGTCATAGCGGGTCTAGCACAGATACGCAGTATTTT. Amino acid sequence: CASSHSGSSTDTQYF.

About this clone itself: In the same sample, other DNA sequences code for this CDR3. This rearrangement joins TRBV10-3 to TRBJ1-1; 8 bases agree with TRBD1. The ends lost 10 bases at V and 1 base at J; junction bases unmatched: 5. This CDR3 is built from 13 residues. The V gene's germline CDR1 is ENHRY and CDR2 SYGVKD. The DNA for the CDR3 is TGTGCCACCAGGACAGGGACGAACACTGAAGCTTTCTTT. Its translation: CATRTGTNTEAFF.

This CDR3 is CASSLLSRGGTDTQYF. CDR3 nucleotides: TGTGCCAGCTCACTCCTGAGCAGGGGGGGCACAGATACGCAGTATTTT. The chain employs TRBV18 and TRBJ2-3; possible D gene TRBD1, 7 bases. CDR1 and CDR2 (germline): KGHSH, LQKENI. The V end lost 4 bases, the J end lost 1 base, and 15 bases lay between the germline ends. This CDR3 region has 16 residues.

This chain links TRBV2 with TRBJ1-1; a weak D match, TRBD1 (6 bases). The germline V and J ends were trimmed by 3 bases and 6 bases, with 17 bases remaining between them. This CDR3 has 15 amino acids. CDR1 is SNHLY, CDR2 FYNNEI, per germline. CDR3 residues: CASSDGTPQVAEAFF. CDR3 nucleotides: TGTGCCAGCAGTGACGGGACACCTCAAGTCGCTGAAGCTTTCTTT.

CDR3: CASSIDLSAGLTGYGYTF. In nucleotides, the CDR3 is TGTGCCAGTAGTATAGATCTATCCGCGGGTCTTACTGGGTATGGCTACACCTTC. The rearrangement uses TRBV19 and TRBJ1-2; D is uncertain. The CDR3 contains 18 residues. Per germline, CDR1 LNHDA and CDR2 SQIVND (reference sequence). V lost 0 bases and J 5 bases, leaving 22 bases between the germline ends. The full variable domain, its missing parts supplied by reference TRBV19 and TRBJ1-2, is DGGITQSPKYLFRKEGQNVTLSCEQNLNHDAMYWYRQDPGQGLRLIYYSQIVNDFQKGDIAEGYSVSREKKESFPLTVTSAQKNPTAFYLCASSIDLSAGLTGYGYTFGSGTRLTVV.

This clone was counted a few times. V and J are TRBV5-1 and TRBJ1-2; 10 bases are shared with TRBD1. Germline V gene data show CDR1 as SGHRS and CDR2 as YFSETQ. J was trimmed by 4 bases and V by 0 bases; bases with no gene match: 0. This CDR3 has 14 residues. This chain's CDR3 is CASSLGDRGYGYTF. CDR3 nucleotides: TGCGCCAGCAGCTTGGGGGACAGGGGCTATGGCTACACCTTC.

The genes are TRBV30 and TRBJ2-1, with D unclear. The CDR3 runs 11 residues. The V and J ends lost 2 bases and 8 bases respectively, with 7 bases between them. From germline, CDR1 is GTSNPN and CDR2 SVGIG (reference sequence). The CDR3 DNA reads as TGTGCCTGGAGTCTCCCCTATGAGCAGTTCTTC. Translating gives CAWSLPYEQFF.

Here the CDR3 reads CASERSSGGHQETQYF. CDR3 coding DNA: TGTGCCAGCGAGCGTAGTAGCGGGGGGCACCAAGAGACCCAGTACTTC. This sequence joins TRBV9 and TRBJ2-5, with 10 nucleotides matching TRBD2. This CDR3 contains 16 residues. Trimming removed 7 bases from V and 0 bases from J; junction bases left unmatched: 9. CDR1 is SGDLS, CDR2 YYNGEE, per germline.

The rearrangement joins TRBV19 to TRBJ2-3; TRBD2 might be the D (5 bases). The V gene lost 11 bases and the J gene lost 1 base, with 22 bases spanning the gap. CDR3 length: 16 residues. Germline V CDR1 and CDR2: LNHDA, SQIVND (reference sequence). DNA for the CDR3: TGTGCCTCTCACCCGGGGATCCGCTTAGGCACAGATACGCAGTATTTT. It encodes CASHPGIRLGTDTQYF.

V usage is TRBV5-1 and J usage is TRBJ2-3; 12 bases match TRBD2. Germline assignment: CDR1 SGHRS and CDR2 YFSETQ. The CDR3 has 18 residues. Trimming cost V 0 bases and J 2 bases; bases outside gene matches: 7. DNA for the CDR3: TGCGCCAGCAGCTTGGCCCTAGCGGGGGGGCCCAACACAGATACGCAGTATTTT. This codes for CASSLALAGGPNTDTQYF.

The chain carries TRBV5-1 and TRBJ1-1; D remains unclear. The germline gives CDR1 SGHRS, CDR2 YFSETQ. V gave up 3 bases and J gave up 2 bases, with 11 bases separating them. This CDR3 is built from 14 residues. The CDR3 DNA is TGCGCCAGCAGCTCCCTGGAGGGAAACACTGAAGCTTTCTTT. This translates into CASSSLEGNTEAFF.

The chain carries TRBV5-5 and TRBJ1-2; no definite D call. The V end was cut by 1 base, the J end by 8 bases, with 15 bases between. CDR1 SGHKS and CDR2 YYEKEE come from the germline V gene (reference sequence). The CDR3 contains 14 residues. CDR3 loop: CASSLYPDRGGYTF. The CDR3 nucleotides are TGTGCCAGCAGCTTGTACCCGGACCGGGGAGGCTACACCTTC.

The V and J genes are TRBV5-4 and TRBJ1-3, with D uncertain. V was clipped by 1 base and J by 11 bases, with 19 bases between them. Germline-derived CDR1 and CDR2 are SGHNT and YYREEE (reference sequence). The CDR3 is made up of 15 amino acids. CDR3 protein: CASSLSGSPNTAIYF. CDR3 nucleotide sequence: TGTGCCAGCAGCTTGTCGGGTTCCCCCAACACCGCCATATATTTT.

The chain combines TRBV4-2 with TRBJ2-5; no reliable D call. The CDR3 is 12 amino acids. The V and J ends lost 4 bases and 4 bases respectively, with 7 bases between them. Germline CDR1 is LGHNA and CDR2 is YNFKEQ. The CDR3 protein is CASSRLGETQYF. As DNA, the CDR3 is TGTGCCAGCAGCCGACTGGGAGAGACCCAGTACTTC.

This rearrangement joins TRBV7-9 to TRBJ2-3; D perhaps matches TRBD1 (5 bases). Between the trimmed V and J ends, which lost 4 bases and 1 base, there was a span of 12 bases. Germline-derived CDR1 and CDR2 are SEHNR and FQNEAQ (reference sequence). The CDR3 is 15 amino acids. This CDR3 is CASSSRGWGTDTQYF. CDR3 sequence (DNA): TGTGCCAGCAGCTCAAGGGGATGGGGCACAGATACGCAGTATTTT.